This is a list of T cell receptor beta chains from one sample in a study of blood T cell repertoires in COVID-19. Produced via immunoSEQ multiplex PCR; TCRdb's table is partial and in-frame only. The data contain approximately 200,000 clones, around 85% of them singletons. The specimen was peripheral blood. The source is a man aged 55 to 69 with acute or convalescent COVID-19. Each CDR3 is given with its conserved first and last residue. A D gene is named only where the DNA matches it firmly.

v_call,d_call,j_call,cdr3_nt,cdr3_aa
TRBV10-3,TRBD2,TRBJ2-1,TGTGCCATCAGTGATGGGGGGGAAAACTACAATGAGCAGTTCTTC,CAISDGGENYNEQFF
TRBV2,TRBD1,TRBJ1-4,TGTGCCAGCAGTGAATTTGGGACAGGGGGTGAAAAACTGTTTTTT,CASSEFGTGGEKLFF
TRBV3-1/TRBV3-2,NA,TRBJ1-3,TGTGCCAGCAGCCAATGGGACAACTCTGGAAACACCATATATTTT,CASSQWDNSGNTIYF
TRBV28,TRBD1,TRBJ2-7,TGTGCCAGCAGTTTCCTCCGACAGGGGGCGGACCTCTCCTACGAGCAGTACTTC,CASSFLRQGADLSYEQYF
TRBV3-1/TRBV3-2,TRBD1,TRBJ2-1,TGTGCCAGCAGCCAACCGACAGGGTCCGTATGCAATGAGCAGTTCTTC,CASSQPTGSVCNEQFF
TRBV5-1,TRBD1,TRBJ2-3,TGCGCCAGCAGTGGACAGGGGGGATGGATGGATACGCAGTATTTT,CASSGQGGWMDTQYF
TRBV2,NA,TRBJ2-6,TGTGCCAGCAGTGAATGGGGGCAGGGTTGGGGCTCTGGGGCCAACGTCCTGACTTTC,CASSEWGQGWGSGANVLTF
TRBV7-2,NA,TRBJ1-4,TGTGCCAGCAGCTTAGCGCGGGGAGAGGGATCAAATGAAAAACTGTTTTTT,CASSLARGEGSNEKLFF
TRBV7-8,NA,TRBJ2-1,TGTGCCAGCAGCTTAGGGGCGGGAAAAAATGAGCAGTTCTTC,CASSLGAGKNEQFF
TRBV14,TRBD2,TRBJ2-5,TGTGCCAGCAGCCAAGCAGGTCTAGCGGGAGTCGGGACCCAGTACTTC,CASSQAGLAGVGTQYF
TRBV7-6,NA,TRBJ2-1,TGTGCCAGCAGCCTGCCCCCAGGGGGGAAAGAGAGGCAGTTCTTC,CASSLPPGGKERQFF
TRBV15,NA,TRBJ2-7,TGTGCCACCAGCAGAGGAGGCGGGAATACCTACGAGCAGTACTTC,CATSRGGGNTYEQYF
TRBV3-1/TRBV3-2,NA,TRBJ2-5,TGTGCCAGCAGCCAATCTCTGGAGACCCAGTACTTC,CASSQSLETQYF
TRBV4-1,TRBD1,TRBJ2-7,TGCGCCAGCAGCCAAGATTTAAGAGTAGGACAGGGGCACGAGCAGTACTTC,CASSQDLRVGQGHEQYF
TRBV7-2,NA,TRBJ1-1,TGTGCCAGCAGCTTAGACGGGCGGGGAGCGGTGAACACTGAAGCTTTCTTT,CASSLDGRGAVNTEAFF
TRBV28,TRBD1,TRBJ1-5,TGTGCCACCCACAGGGGGGGACAGCCCCAGCATTTT,CATHRGGQPQHF
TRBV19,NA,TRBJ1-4,TGTGCCAGTAGTTCCTACCATACAGTGGATGAAAAACTGTTTTTT,CASSSYHTVDEKLFF